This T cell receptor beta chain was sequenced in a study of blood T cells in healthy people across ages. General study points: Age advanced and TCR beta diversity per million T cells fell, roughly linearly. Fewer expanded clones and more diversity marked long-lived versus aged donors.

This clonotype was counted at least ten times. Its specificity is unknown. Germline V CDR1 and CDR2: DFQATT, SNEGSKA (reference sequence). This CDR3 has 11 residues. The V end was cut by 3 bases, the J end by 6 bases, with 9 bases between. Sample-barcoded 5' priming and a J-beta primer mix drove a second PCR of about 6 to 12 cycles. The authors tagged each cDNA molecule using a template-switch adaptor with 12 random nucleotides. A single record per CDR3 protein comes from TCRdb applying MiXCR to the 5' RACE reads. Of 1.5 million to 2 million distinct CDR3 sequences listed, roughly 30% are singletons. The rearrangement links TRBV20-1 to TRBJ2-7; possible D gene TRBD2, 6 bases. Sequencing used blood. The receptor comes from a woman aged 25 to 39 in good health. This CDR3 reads CSASAGREQYF. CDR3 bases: TGCAGTGCTAGTGCGGGGCGCGAGCAGTACTTC.